These T cell receptor beta chains were read from a single sample in a study of spatial heterogeneity in lung cancer. TCRdb reprocessed the 5' RACE reads via MiXCR and lists one record per CDR3 protein. Among roughly 120,000 distinct CDR3 sequences listed, over 9% were seen once. The sequencing here drew on PBMCs, taken at follow-up. These receptors came from a male donor with early-stage non-small cell lung cancer. Each CDR3 is given with its conserved first and last residue. The D gene is left open where the match is weak. Some rows mark clone size as missing; the rest say once, few, many or name a class of expanded clone.

V gene	D gene	clone size	J gene	CDR3 DNA	CDR3 protein
TRBV18	TRBD1	few	TRBJ1-2	TGTGCCAGCTCACCTCCGGGACAGGGGACGAAAGTGGGCTACACCTTC	CASSPPGQGTKVGYTF
TRBV4-3	.	few	TRBJ2-1	TGCGCCAGCGGCGTGGCAGGGGACTACAATGAGCAGTTCTTC	CASGVAGDYNEQFF
TRBV4-2	.	few	TRBJ1-5	TGTGCCAGCAGCCAAGAACACTTGGGTCAGCCCCAGCATTTT	CASSQEHLGQPQHF
TRBV20-1	TRBD1	.	TRBJ2-4	TGCAGTGCGCGGACAGGGGGCCGGACCATTCAGTACTTC	CSARTGGRTIQYF
TRBV6-5	.	many	TRBJ2-3	TGTGCCAGTAGGGGCGCTGGCACAGATACGCAGTATTTT	CASRGAGTDTQYF
TRBV7-9	TRBD1	few	TRBJ1-5	TGTGCCGTCCAGGGGGCGAATCAGCCCCAGCATTTT	CAVQGANQPQHF
TRBV9	.	few	TRBJ2-1	TGTGCCAGCAGCGCCCACAATGAGCAGTTCTTC	CASSAHNEQFF
TRBV28	.	many	TRBJ1-6	TGTGCCAGCAGTTTAGGAGGGGAGGGCTCACCCCTCCACTTT	CASSLGGEGSPLHF
TRBV20-1	TRBD2	.	TRBJ2-4	TGCAGTGCTCCTAGCGGGAGGGCTAGCAAAAACATTCAGTACTTC	CSAPSGRASKNIQYF
TRBV20-1	TRBD1	many	TRBJ1-1	TGCAGTGCTTCACCGGGACAGTCCTGGGGGTTCACTGAAGCTTTCTTT	CSASPGQSWGFTEAFF
TRBV30	.	many	TRBJ2-7	TGTGCCTGGATGAGGGGAAGCTCCTACGAGCAGTACTTC	CAWMRGSSYEQYF
TRBV20-1	TRBD1	.	TRBJ1-6	TGCAGTGCCTTTGGGACAGGGGTCTGGAATTCACCCCTCCACTTT	CSAFGTGVWNSPLHF
TRBV3-1	.	few	TRBJ2-5	TGTGCCAGCAGGCTAGCGCTCCAAGAGACCCAGTACTTC	CASRLALQETQYF
TRBV27	TRBD1	.	TRBJ1-6	TGTGCCACCAGCGACAGGGCTAATTCACCCCTCCACTTT	CATSDRANSPLHF
TRBV29-1	.	few	TRBJ1-5	TGCAGCGTTGCGGAGATGGGCAATCAGCCCCAGCATTTT	CSVAEMGNQPQHF
TRBV5-1	.	.	TRBJ2-2	TGCGCCAGCAGGACCGGGACGGTGAACACCGGGGAGCTGTTTTTT	CASRTGTVNTGELFF
TRBV18	.	.	TRBJ2-5	TGTGCCAGCTCACCAGGGCACAAAGAGACCCAGTACTTC	CASSPGHKETQYF
TRBV19	.	many	TRBJ1-3	TGTGCCAGTAATTCCGGTAGCTCTGGAAACACCATATATTTT	CASNSGSSGNTIYF
TRBV6-6	.	.	TRBJ1-4	TGTGCCAGCAGTCCCGAGGGAAAACTGTTTTTT	CASSPEGKLFF
TRBV7-9	TRBD2	few	TRBJ2-1	TGTGCCAGCAGCCCTCGACTAGCGGGGGTGGTTGAGCAGTTCTTC	CASSPRLAGVVEQFF
TRBV5-1	TRBD1	.	TRBJ1-5	TGCGCCAGCAGCCCCGGGACAGGGGGCACTAGCAATCAGCCCCAGCATTTT	CASSPGTGGTSNQPQHF
TRBV10-3	.	.	TRBJ2-6	TGTGCCATCAGTGAGTCTCCCCTTGGCTCGACCTTCTCTGGGGCCAACGTCCTGACTTTC	CAISESPLGSTFSGANVLTF
TRBV24-1	.	many	TRBJ2-3	TGTGCCACCAGTGGGGTCACAGATACGCAGTATTTT	CATSGVTDTQYF
TRBV7-2	TRBD2	.	TRBJ2-2	TGTGCCAGCAGCTCCTCTAGCGGGGGGAGCACCGGGGAGCTGTTTTTT	CASSSSSGGSTGELFF
TRBV10-2	.	.	TRBJ2-3	TGCGCCAGCAGGGACTTCCAAACAAGCACAGATACGCAGTATTTT	CASRDFQTSTDTQYF
TRBV6-5	.	few	TRBJ2-3	TGTGCCAGCACTTTAGTGGATACGCAGTATTTT	CASTLVDTQYF
TRBV6-2/TRBV6-3	.	.	TRBJ2-2	TGTGCCAGCAGAAATGGGGGGCCGGGTACCGGGGAGCTGTTTTTT	CASRNGGPGTGELFF
TRBV12-3/TRBV12-4	TRBD2	few	TRBJ2-1	TGTGCCAGCAGCGTTAGCGGGGGGGCCTGGGAGCAGTTCTTC	CASSVSGGAWEQFF
TRBV7-2	.	few	TRBJ2-2	TGTGCCAGCAGCTTACTAGAGTTTGTGGAGCTGTTTTTT	CASSLLEFVELFF
TRBV29-1	.	few	TRBJ2-1	TGCAGCGTTGGTCAGTCCAATGAGCAGTTCTTC	CSVGQSNEQFF
TRBV24-1	TRBD1	few	TRBJ2-2	TGTGCCACCAGTGCACGGACAGGGACGCTTGCCGGGGAGCTGTTTTTT	CATSARTGTLAGELFF
TRBV5-4	TRBD1	.	TRBJ1-1	TGTGCCAGCAGCTCCGGGACAGAGATGAACACTGAAGCTTTCTTT	CASSSGTEMNTEAFF
TRBV28	TRBD2	.	TRBJ2-5	TGTGCCAGCAGTCCTAGCGGGGGGGATGAGACCCAGTACTTC	CASSPSGGDETQYF
TRBV20-1	.	many	TRBJ2-3	TGCAGGTGGGGAGATACGCAGTATTTT	CRWGDTQYF
TRBV19	.	.	TRBJ2-2	TGTGCCAGTAGTCGGCTACAATTACCCGGGGAGCTGTTTTTT	CASSRLQLPGELFF
TRBV12-5	.	many	TRBJ2-7	TGTGCTAGTGGTTTGGTTCTCGAGCAGTACTTC	CASGLVLEQYF
TRBV7-2	.	many	TRBJ1-5	TGTGCCAGCAGCTTAGGTGGATCGATGGGCAATCAGCCCCAGCATTTT	CASSLGGSMGNQPQHF
TRBV20-1	.	few	TRBJ1-2	TGCAGTGCTACCGGACAGCGCAATGGCTACACCTTC	CSATGQRNGYTF
TRBV28	TRBD1	.	TRBJ1-5	TGTGCCAGCAACCGACAGGGTTTGGACAATCAGCCCCAGCATTTT	CASNRQGLDNQPQHF
TRBV7-9	.	.	TRBJ2-3	TGTGCCAGCAGCTTATTCGAAGGGAGAGATACGCAGTATTTT	CASSLFEGRDTQYF
TRBV2	TRBD2	.	TRBJ2-1	TGTGCCAGCAGTGACATCGGGGGGGCACAGTTCTTC	CASSDIGGAQFF
TRBV27	.	.	TRBJ1-1	TGTGCCAGCCGACAGAACACTGAAGCTTTCTTT	CASRQNTEAFF
TRBV4-1	.	many	TRBJ2-2	TGCGCCAGCAGGGGATTAGGGGGGCGCAACACCGGGGAGCTGTTTTTT	CASRGLGGRNTGELFF
TRBV9	.	many	TRBJ1-6	TGTGCCAGCAGCGTAGAAGGAAGCGCAGATTCACCCCTCCACTTT	CASSVEGSADSPLHF
TRBV4-1	TRBD2	.	TRBJ2-5	TGCGCCAGCAGCCTCCGAGGACTAGCTCTAGAGACCCAGTACTTC	CASSLRGLALETQYF
TRBV20-1	.	.	TRBJ2-3	TGCAGTGCATCCGCCCCTTCTTTGCAAGTCACAGATACGCAGTATTTT	CSASAPSLQVTDTQYF
TRBV14	.	few	TRBJ1-4	TGTGCCAGCAGCCCGCGGGCAACTAATGAAAAACTGTTTTTT	CASSPRATNEKLFF
TRBV19	.	.	TRBJ1-5	TGTGCCAGTAGGGGATGGCAGGGTCATCAGCCCCAGCATTTT	CASRGWQGHQPQHF
TRBV7-9	.	many	TRBJ2-3	TGTGCCAGCAACCCGACCGGGGGCACAGATACGCAGTATTTT	CASNPTGGTDTQYF
TRBV5-1	.	few	TRBJ1-1	TGCGCCAGCAGCGCTAACGCAGCCGGGAACACTGAAGCTTTCTTT	CASSANAAGNTEAFF
TRBV20-1	TRBD2	few	TRBJ2-5	TGCAGTGCTAGAGATCGAGGGACTAGCGGGGTACTCCGCCAAGAGACCCAGTACTTC	CSARDRGTSGVLRQETQYF
TRBV14	.	many	TRBJ1-1	TGTGCCAGCAGCCAAGACTTCACTGAAGCTTTCTTT	CASSQDFTEAFF
TRBV6-5	.	many	TRBJ1-4	TGTGCCAGCAGATCGGGGCTGGAAAAACTGTTTTTT	CASRSGLEKLFF
TRBV5-4	TRBD1	few	TRBJ2-1	TGTGCCAGCAGCCACCAGACAGGGAACAATGAGCAGTTCTTC	CASSHQTGNNEQFF